The clone carrying this T cell receptor beta chain was recorded a few times. This specimen comes from a study of T cell repertoires in cytomegalovirus infection. Study at large: Public TCR beta signatures marked donors with CMV infection and the matching HLA.

TCRdb reprocessed the reads via MiXCR and lists one record per CDR3 protein. Of 450,000 to 550,000 distinct CDR3 sequences listed, approximately 17% were seen once; the top ten hold 24%. The CDR3 is 14 amino acids. V shed 0 bases and J shed 2 bases, with 7 bases lying between them. The receptor comes from a human donor in good health (CMV status not recorded). Some clones in this sample may be carry-over from other donors' samples. The V gene is TRBV12-3 or TRBV12-4, the J gene TRBJ1-1; D gene ambiguous. The material sequenced was CD8+ T cells from PBMCs. Here the CDR3 reads CASSLAAVNTEAFF. The CDR3 DNA reads TGTGCCAGCAGTTTAGCTGCGGTTAACACTGAAGCTTTCTTT.